This T cell receptor beta chain was identified during a study of control samples from healthy donors and cancer patients. The CDR3 is 13 amino acids. With 6 bases removed from V and 2 bases from J, the gap between germline ends came to 10 bases. Germline-derived CDR1 and CDR2 are PRHDT and FYEKMQ (reference sequence). Profiling relied on immunoSEQ multiplex PCR, and the TCRdb table lists in-frame clones only, not all of them. In the table there are about 94,000 clones, 90% of which are singletons. The J gene is TRBJ1-2, the V gene TRBV13; D unresolved. The sequence derives from a woman in her late teens or twenties in good health. What was sequenced was blood. The CDR3 here is CASSSGGNYGYTF. The CDR3 bases are TGTGCCAGCAGTTCGGGCGGAAACTATGGCTACACCTTC.